The rows below give T cell receptor beta chains drawn from one sample of a study of shared clonotypes between healthy human individuals. Assay used: immunoSEQ multiplex PCR; TCRdb lists only in-frame clones, some missing. The table includes 1.5 million to 2.5 million clones, about 95% detected once. Input material: naive CD8+ T cells sorted from blood. Receptors originate from a man between 18 and 35 years old in good health. Both conserved end residues are part of each CDR3.

TRBV30,TRBJ2-1,CAWSLDFEVFF
TRBV5-6,TRBJ1-2,CASSLMGVNYGYTF
TRBV7-6,TRBJ1-1,CASSLAPASTEAFF
TRBV7-9,TRBJ1-2,CASSSDRIYGYTF
TRBV14,TRBJ2-1,CASSQTAYNEQFF
TRBV7-6,TRBJ1-1,CASSSFGGVNTEAFF
TRBV7-2,TRBJ2-5,CASSLGKYQESNVETQYF
TRBV4-3,TRBJ2-1,CASSQDLIPGVEQFF
TRBV5-1,TRBJ2-7,CASSLAPRQLAEQYF
TRBV28,TRBJ2-2,CASSLSWVNTGELFF
TRBV5-4,TRBJ1-1,CASSPPGTTEAFF
TRBV2,TRBJ1-5,CASQDRTSNQPQHF
TRBV9,TRBJ1-1,CASSVGEWGAAFF
TRBV5-5,TRBJ2-1,CASSLETGASFYNEQFF
TRBV5-4,TRBJ2-7,CASSASGSSYEQYF
TRBV4-1,TRBJ2-1,CASSQRMAGGVSYNEQFF
TRBV6-5,TRBJ2-7,CASSPLVAHEQYF
TRBV7-8,TRBJ2-1,CASSLVPDYRGNEQFF
TRBV4-1,TRBJ1-6,CASSQVSPEESPLHF
TRBV6-5,TRBJ2-7,CASSTLQGTYEQYF
TRBV6-5,TRBJ1-1,CASSLRTGWGTEAFF
TRBV29-1,TRBJ2-1,CSAFAAGGYNEQFF
TRBV27,TRBJ1-1,CASSSGTTEAFF
TRBV19,TRBJ2-1,CATTSFPYNEQFF
TRBV15,TRBJ1-2,CATSRDRGQGAGGYTF
TRBV5-6,TRBJ1-5,CASSLWDVGGTKPQHF
TRBV4-3,TRBJ1-1,CASSQNSRTGLNTEAFF
TRBV15,TRBJ2-2,CATSRDFSGQGARRTGELFF
TRBV7-9,TRBJ2-2,CASSSWGNTGELFF
TRBV6-1,TRBJ2-1,CASSEAGLAGGPGYNEQFF
TRBV5-4,TRBJ2-3,CASSLGLAVEDTQYF
TRBV27,TRBJ1-2,CASRSLTGNYGYTF
TRBV25-1,-,CASSVGVTFEQYF
TRBV9,TRBJ1-6,CASSAEDSSYNSPLHF
TRBV27,TRBJ2-7,CASSPTGSTYEQYF
TRBV6-1,TRBJ1-1,CASSEGFDREGTEAFF
TRBV6-6,TRBJ1-6,CASGEGNSPLHF
TRBV4-3,TRBJ2-7,CASSQDPMGEVVEQYF
TRBV6-5,TRBJ1-1,CASSWGPGQGTEAFF
TRBV2,TRBJ2-1,CASSGPSGIPDNEQFF
TRBV9,TRBJ1-1,CASSVEAGPKLNTEAFF
TRBV6-1,TRBJ2-7,CASSEMGLAIHEQYF
TRBV7-9,TRBJ1-2,CASSFPSGQAPHGYTF
TRBV11-2,TRBJ1-4,CASTPGGDGEYEKLFF
TRBV30,TRBJ2-7,CAWSGSRGAYEQYF
TRBV27,TRBJ1-2,CASSLTGLYGYTF
TRBV4-3,TRBJ2-1,CASSQAYSGNEQFF
TRBV11-2,TRBJ2-7,CASSLGAALLYEQYF
TRBV7-6,TRBJ2-1,CASSETRTNEQFF
TRBV7-9,TRBJ2-1,CASSAGTSGGAVYNEQFF
TRBV6-4,TRBJ1-5,CASSDSAFSPQDYSNQPQHF
TRBV25-1,TRBJ2-1,CASSPPGLAGVSEQFF
TRBV4-1,TRBJ2-2,CASSAQESTGELFF